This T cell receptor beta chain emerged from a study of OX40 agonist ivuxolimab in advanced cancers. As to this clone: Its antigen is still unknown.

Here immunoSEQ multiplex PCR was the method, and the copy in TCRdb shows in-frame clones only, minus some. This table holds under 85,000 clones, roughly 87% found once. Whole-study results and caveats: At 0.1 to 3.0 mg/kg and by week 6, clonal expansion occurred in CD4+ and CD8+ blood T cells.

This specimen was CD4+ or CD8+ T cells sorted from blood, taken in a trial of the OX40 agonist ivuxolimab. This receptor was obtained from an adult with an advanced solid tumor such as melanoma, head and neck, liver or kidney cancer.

The DNA of the CDR3 is TGTGCCAGCAGCGCCAGGGACGAGCAGTACTTC. As protein: CASSARDEQYF. The rearrangement uses TRBV7-2 and TRBJ2-7; tentative D call: TRBD1 (5 bases). Trimming removed 5 bases at V and 5 bases at J, with 7 bases between. The germline CDR1 and CDR2 sequences are SGHTA and FQGNSA. This CDR3 comprises 11 residues. The variable domain in full, completed from reference TRBV7-2 and TRBJ2-7, reads GAGVSQSPSNKVTEKGKDVELRCDPISGHTALYWYRQSLGQGLEFLIYFQGNSAPDKSGLPSDRFSAERTGGSVSTLTIQRTQQEDSAVYLCASSARDEQYFGPGTRLTVT.